A single sample is the source of the 6 T cell receptor beta chains below, sequenced in a study of T cell changes during pregnancy in multiple sclerosis. TCRdb's copy holds only in-frame clones and misses some; the assay was immunoSEQ multiplex PCR. The data contain 80,000 to 130,000 clones, roughly 93% of them seen just once; the ten biggest clones take up around 0.96%. Material: peripheral blood, obtained before pregnancy. Source of these receptors: a female donor with multiple sclerosis, enrolled in a pregnancy study.

V is TRBV18 and J is TRBJ2-1; D ambiguous. This CDR3 has 17 amino acids. Trimming took off 3 bases at V and 0 bases at J, with 15 bases between the two ends. Germline V gene sequence: CDR1 KGHSH, CDR2 LQKENI. The CDR3 sequence is CASSPPLSTTSYNEQFF. The CDR3 coding sequence is TGTGCCAGCTCACCTCCCCTCAGTACCACCTCCTACAATGAGCAGTTCTTC. The variable domain in full, completed from reference TRBV18 and TRBJ2-1, reads NAGVMQNPRHLVRRRGQEARLRCSPMKGHSHVYWYRQLPEEGLKFMVYLQKENIIDESGMPKERFSAEFPKEGPSILRIQQVVRGDSAAYFCASSPPLSTTSYNEQFFGPGTRLTVL.

The chain joins TRBV2 to TRBJ2-2, with 11 bases that match TRBD2. The CDR3 has 15 amino acids. Germline CDR1 is SNHLY and CDR2 is FYNNEI. Unmatched junction bases numbered 3, after V lost 5 bases and J lost 4 bases. CDR3: CASSRLAGTTGELFF. CDR3 bases: TGTGCCAGCAGTCGACTAGCGGGAACCACCGGGGAGCTGTTTTTT.

V gene TRBV4-2 combines with J gene TRBJ2-7; D possibly corresponds to TRBD1 (5 bases). The V gene lost 1 base and the J gene lost 2 bases, with 9 bases spanning the gap. The length of the CDR3 is 14 residues. The germline gives CDR1 LGHNA, CDR2 YNFKEQ. The CDR3 DNA reads TGTGCCAGCAGCCAAGGGGGCCAAACCTACGAGCAGTACTTC. It translates to CASSQGGQTYEQYF.

The chain joins TRBV5-1 to TRBJ1-1, with TRBD1 matching over 7 bases. The CDR3 contains 15 residues. Germline V gene data show CDR1 as SGHRS and CDR2 as YFSETQ. V was clipped by 3 bases and J by 5 bases; unmatched bases: 10. The CDR3 is CASSSQGERRTEAFF. CDR3 in DNA: TGCGCCAGCAGCTCCCAGGGGGAGAGGAGGACTGAAGCTTTCTTT.

The chain is built from TRBV13 and TRBJ1-3, with a possible D match to TRBD1 (5 bases). The V gene's germline CDR1 is PRHDT and CDR2 FYEKMQ (reference sequence). V was trimmed by 0 bases and J by 4 bases, leaving 10 bases between them. This CDR3 contains 15 residues. CDR3 amino acids: CASSLGAGLGNTIYF. In DNA form, the CDR3 reads TGTGCCAGCAGCTTAGGCGCGGGGCTAGGAAACACCATATATTTT. Using reference TRBV13 and TRBJ1-3 for the parts outside the CDR3, the full variable domain is AAGVIQSPRHLIKEKRETATLKCYPIPRHDTVYWYQQGPGQDPQFLISFYEKMQSDKGSIPDRFSAQQFSDYHSELNMSSLELGDSALYFCASSLGAGLGNTIYFGEGSWLTVV.

J is TRBJ1-3 and V is TRBV15; 7 bases line up with TRBD1. The CDR3 has 15 amino acids. Germline CDR1 reads LNHNV; CDR2 reads YYDKDF (reference sequence). With 0 bases clipped from V and 2 bases from J, the junction kept 1 base outside the gene matches. The DNA of the CDR3 is TGTGCCACCAGCAGAGATACAGGGGCTGGAAACACCATATATTTT. Residues: CATSRDTGAGNTIYF.